These 23 T cell receptor beta chains originate from one sample sequenced in a study of T cell responses to AZD1222 COVID-19 vaccine. Assay: immunoSEQ multiplex PCR; the TCRdb copy retains only in-frame clones and omits some. The table has 100,000 to 150,000 clones, roughly 91% seen once. Here the sequenced sample was peripheral blood, taken on day 0 of MenACWY control vaccination. Receptors were obtained from an adult in good health.

The rearrangement uses TRBV11-2 and TRBJ1-1, with D unclear. Germline-derived CDR1 and CDR2 are SGHAT and FQNNGV. CDR3 length: 14 residues. V lost 4 bases and J 4 bases, leaving 13 bases between the germline ends. Here the CDR3 reads CASSSKGGSTEAFF. Here the CDR3 DNA reads TGTGCCAGCAGCTCAAAGGGTGGGAGCACTGAAGCTTTCTTT.

V gene TRBV20-1 combines with J gene TRBJ1-1, with D unresolved. Germline CDR1 and CDR2: DFQATT and SNEGSKA (reference sequence). The CDR3 length is 11 residues. V gave up 3 bases and J gave up 7 bases, with 9 bases separating them. CDR3 in amino acids: CSASPADEAFF. For the CDR3, the DNA is TGCAGTGCTAGTCCGGCAGATGAAGCTTTCTTT.

The chain couples TRBV6-6 to TRBJ2-7, with unresolved D. CDR1 and CDR2 from the germline V gene are MNHNY and SVGAGI (reference sequence). Trimming pared 0 bases from V and 3 bases from J, leaving 12 bases between. The CDR3 has 15 residues. CDR3 DNA sequence: TGTGCCAGCAGTTACTCCTCTAGAATAGGCTACGAGCAGTACTTC. It specifies CASSYSSRIGYEQYF.

The chain is built from TRBV13 and TRBJ2-1; the D gene is possibly TRBD1 (5 bases). The CDR3 is 14 amino acids. The germline gives CDR1 PRHDT, CDR2 FYEKMQ (reference sequence). V gave up 5 bases and J gave up 5 bases, with 13 bases separating them. This CDR3 reads CASSQRTSDNEQFF. The CDR3 DNA sequence: TGTGCCAGCAGCCAACGGACATCAGACAATGAGCAGTTCTTC. Supplemented by reference TRBV13 and TRBJ2-1, the full variable domain reads AAGVIQSPRHLIKEKRETATLKCYPIPRHDTVYWYQQGPGQDPQFLISFYEKMQSDKGSIPDRFSAQQFSDYHSELNMSSLELGDSALYFCASSQRTSDNEQFFGPGTRLTVL.

The chain employs TRBV2 and TRBJ1-5; TRBD1 matches at 10 bases. Germline V gene lookup returns CDR1 SNHLY and CDR2 FYNNEI. This CDR3 region has 15 residues. V trimming: 8 bases; J trimming: 0 bases; junction bases outside the gene matches: 4. CDR3 nucleotides: TGTGCCAGCGGGACAGGGGTAATTAGCAATCAGCCCCAGCATTTT. It is translated as CASGTGVISNQPQHF.

The chain links TRBV6-5 to TRBJ1-5; D gene uncertain. Germline CDR1 is MNHEY and CDR2 is SVGAGI. CDR3 length: 15 residues. V lost 6 bases to trimming and J lost 0 bases, with 12 bases between them. The CDR3 region is CASRLSVNSNQPQHF. CDR3 DNA sequence: TGTGCCAGCAGACTGTCAGTTAATAGCAATCAGCCCCAGCATTTT.

This chain links TRBV5-5 with TRBJ2-2; D is unresolved. The CDR3 has 15 amino acids. The germline CDR1 and CDR2 sequences are SGHKS and YYEKEE (reference sequence). The V and J ends lost 0 bases and 4 bases respectively, with 10 bases between them. The CDR3 loop reads CASSLAVLLTGELFF. DNA for the CDR3: TGTGCCAGCAGCTTGGCCGTTCTCCTCACCGGGGAGCTGTTTTTT.

V usage is TRBV11-2 and J usage is TRBJ2-7, with a possible D match to TRBD2 (6 bases). V was shortened by 2 bases and J by 2 bases, with 13 bases between the two germline ends. CDR1 and CDR2 (germline): SGHAT, FQNNGV. This CDR3 region has 15 residues. CDR3 nucleotide sequence: TGTGCCAGCAGCTTAAGGGGCGGGATGCCCTACGAGCAGTACTTC. This gives the protein CASSLRGGMPYEQYF.

This chain uses TRBV9 with TRBJ2-5, with a possible D match to TRBD2 (6 bases). CDR3 size: 14 residues. Trimming removed 3 bases at V and 2 bases at J, with 11 bases between. From germline, CDR1 is SGDLS and CDR2 YYNGEE. The CDR3 nucleotides read TGTGCCAGCAGCGAGGGACTTATACAAGAGACCCAGTACTTC. It specifies CASSEGLIQETQYF.

In this sample, this clone turned up once. V and J are TRBV28 and TRBJ1-5; weak D call: TRBD1 (5 bases). CDR1 MDHEN and CDR2 SYDVKM come from the germline V gene. V lost 6 bases, J lost 6 bases, and 9 bases lay in between. This CDR3 region has 12 residues. The CDR3 here is CASSPGGQPQHF. Written as DNA, the CDR3 is TGTGCCAGCAGCCCGGGGGGTCAGCCCCAGCATTTT.

This clone was seen once. The J gene is TRBJ1-5, the V gene TRBV2; tentative D call: TRBD1 (5 bases). The germline V and J ends were trimmed by 6 bases and 8 bases, with 20 bases remaining between them. Germline V gene data show CDR1 as SNHLY and CDR2 as FYNNEI. The CDR3 length is 15 residues. The chain's CDR3 is CASSLTGTEIEPQHF. The CDR3 DNA is TGTGCCAGCAGCCTTACCGGGACCGAAATCGAGCCCCAGCATTTT.

The chain employs TRBV5-6 and TRBJ1-6; D is perhaps TRBD1 (5 bases). Germline V gene lookup returns CDR1 SGHDT and CDR2 YYEEEE. Trimming cost V 3 bases and J 5 bases, with 6 bases left between them. The CDR3 is made up of 13 amino acids. The CDR3 region is CASSSDNNSPLHF. In DNA, the CDR3 is TGTGCCAGCAGCTCGGACAATAATTCACCCCTCCACTTT.

The gene calls are TRBV6-5 and TRBJ1-5; D gene uncertain. Germline V gene data show CDR1 as MNHEY and CDR2 as SVGAGI. The CDR3 loop spans 14 amino acids. Trimming left V 4 bases short and J 5 bases short, with 12 bases between. In nucleotides, the CDR3 is TGTGCCAGCAGTTCGATCGGCCACCATCAGCCCCAGCATTTT. This sequence encodes CASSSIGHHQPQHF.

The chain combines TRBV3-1 (or the pseudogene TRBV3-2) with TRBJ2-7; no reliable D call. The CDR3 runs to 12 residues. V lost 1 base, J lost 3 bases, and 4 bases lay in between. In germline, CDR1 is LGHDT, CDR2 YNNKEL (reference sequence). CDR3 bases: TGTGCCAGCAGCCAAGTATACTACGAGCAGTACTTC. It encodes CASSQVYYEQYF.

This sequence joins TRBV5-5 and TRBJ2-5, with D possibly matching TRBD2 (6 bases). V was trimmed by 0 bases and J by 4 bases, leaving 13 bases between them. CDR1 is SGHKS and CDR2 is YYEKEE in the germline V gene (reference sequence). CDR3 length equals 15 residues. The CDR3 DNA sequence: TGTGCCAGCAGCTTGGGTCTCGGGGGTGGAGAGACCCAGTACTTC. Amino acids: CASSLGLGGGETQYF.

This sequence joins TRBV9 and TRBJ2-2; 13 nucleotides line up with TRBD2. The germline V gene encodes CDR1 SGDLS and CDR2 YYNGEE. The CDR3 is 16 residues long. V shed 6 bases, J shed 4 bases, and the junction held 6 bases outside the gene matches. The CDR3 bases are TGTGCCAGCAACGAAAGGACTAGCGGGGGCACCGGGGAGCTGTTTTTT. Residues: CASNERTSGGTGELFF.

The chain couples TRBV5-1 to TRBJ2-1, with D possibly TRBD2 on 6 matching bases. The V gene lost 0 bases and the J gene lost 12 bases, with 22 bases spanning the gap. The CDR3 sequence is 16 residues long. CDR1 is SGHRS and CDR2 is YFSETQ in the germline V gene. The CDR3 reads CASSLATGVVRLGQFF. The CDR3, as DNA: TGCGCCAGCAGCTTGGCCACGGGGGTGGTTAGGCTTGGGCAGTTCTTC.

The chain links TRBV2 to TRBJ2-3; D remains ambiguous. Germline V gene lookup returns CDR1 SNHLY and CDR2 FYNNEI. Trimming shortened V by 7 bases and J by 4 bases, and 15 bases separated the two germline ends. CDR3 length: 14 residues. CDR3 in DNA: TGTGCCAGCACGCTAACCCGCGCGGCAGATACGCAGTATTTT. Protein sequence: CASTLTRAADTQYF.

This clone has just a few counts. The chain uses TRBV12-2 and TRBJ2-7; the tabulated D call, TRBD1, remains unverified against the DNA. TRBV12-2 is shown as a pseudogene. The CDR3 is made up of 17 amino acids. CDR3 loop: CASRLAPGTNIDYEQYV. In DNA form, the CDR3 reads TGTGCAAGTCGCTTAGCGCCGGGGACAAATATAGACTACGAGCAGTACGTC.

The chain employs TRBV11-2 and TRBJ1-1; 8 positions agree with TRBD1. The germline gives CDR1 SGHAT, CDR2 FQNNGV. The V segment lost 7 bases and the J segment 2 bases; nucleotides outside the gene matches: 6. The CDR3 is 14 amino acids. The DNA for the CDR3 is TGTGCCAGCATCCCCGGGACAGGTAACACTGAAGCTTTCTTT. Protein sequence: CASIPGTGNTEAFF.

The chain combines TRBV20-1 with TRBJ2-5; D possibly corresponds to TRBD2 (5 bases). Germline V gives CDR1 DFQATT, CDR2 SNEGSKA (reference sequence). Trimming removed 3 bases at V and 8 bases at J, with 7 bases between. This CDR3 comprises 10 residues. The CDR3, as DNA: TGCAGTGCTAGGGGAGAAACCCAGTACTTC. Amino acids: CSARGETQYF.

The rearrangement joins TRBV4-1 to TRBJ1-5; D gene uncertain. The CDR3 runs to 17 residues. V lost 0 bases and J lost 6, with 18 bases in between. Germline-derived CDR1 and CDR2 are MGHRA and YSYEKL. DNA of the CDR3: TGCGCCAGCAGCCAAGATCCCGGGGTCGCTTCGGGTCAGCCCCAGCATTTT. Translating it yields CASSQDPGVASGQPQHF.

This chain uses TRBV4-3 with TRBJ1-6; unclear D gene. There are 15 residues in the CDR3. The germline V gene encodes CDR1 LGHNA and CDR2 YSLEER. Trimming took off 1 base at V and 10 bases at J, with 14 bases between the two ends. The CDR3 DNA is TGCGCCAGCAGCCAAGCTTTCGGGGTATGGTCACCCCTCCACTTT. It encodes CASSQAFGVWSPLHF.